The 12 T cell receptor beta chains listed next were all sequenced from one sample in a study of human T cells and chemical hapten exposure. Sample time point: patch test 2, 6 weeks after DPC sensitization. Regarding treatment: therapeutic diphenylcyclopropenone sensitization with weekly scalp DPC. TCRdb used MiXCR to reprocess the RACE reads, holding one entry per CDR3 protein. There are 350,000 to 400,000 distinct CDR3 sequences in the sample; about 6.3% occur only once, and around 6% lies in the top ten. This material consisted of whole blood, taken in connection with sensitization to the hapten diphenylcyclopropenone (DPC). Receptors originate from a woman aged 18-29 years with alopecia areata. Some clones in this sample may be carry-over from other donors' samples.

DNA of the CDR3: TGTGCCAGCTGTTACTATGTCCAAGAGACCCAGTACTTC. It is translated as CASCYYVQETQYF. V is TRBV7-2 and J is TRBJ2-5; D gene uncertain. V dropped 8 bases and J dropped 1 base, with 11 bases sitting between them. Germline values: CDR1 SGHTA, CDR2 FQGNSA. This CDR3 is 13 amino acids long. Using reference TRBV7-2 and TRBJ2-5 for the parts outside the CDR3, the full variable domain is GAGVSQSPSNKVTEKGKDVELRCDPISGHTALYWYRQSLGQGLEFLIYFQGNSAPDKSGLPSDRFSAERTGGSVSTLTIQRTQQEDSAVYLCASCYYVQETQYFGPGTRLLVL.

This clonotype was seen repeatedly, ten times or more. The chain joins TRBV12-3 or TRBV12-4 to TRBJ1-2, with 8 bases identical to TRBD1. Germline trimming cut 6 bases from V and 4 bases from J; bases unmatched to any gene: 7. CDR3 size: 14 residues. This chain's CDR3 is CASRESGTGYGYTF. CDR3 nucleotides: TGTGCCAGCAGAGAGTCCGGGACAGGCTATGGCTACACCTTC.

The rearrangement joins TRBV7-9 to TRBJ1-1; D is unclear. The CDR3 covers 13 residues. V gave up 1 base and J gave up 4 bases, with 7 bases separating them. Germline values: CDR1 SEHNR, CDR2 FQNEAQ (reference sequence). In DNA form, the CDR3 reads TGTGCCAGCAGCTTAGGAGGGCTCACTGAAGCTTTCTTT. This translates into CASSLGGLTEAFF.

The rearrangement uses TRBV12-3 or TRBV12-4 and TRBJ1-1, with D possibly matching TRBD1 (5 bases). V shed 6 bases and J shed 6 bases, with 17 bases lying between them. This CDR3 is built from 14 residues. This CDR3 reads CASSTPGRGSEAFF. The CDR3 bases are TGTGCCAGCAGCACCCCTGGGCGGGGCTCTGAAGCTTTCTTT.

This clonotype was seen repeatedly, ten times or more. V is TRBV5-1 and J is TRBJ1-6; 10 positions agree with TRBD1. Germline V lookup: CDR1 SGHRS, CDR2 YFSETQ. The CDR3 sequence is 16 residues long. J gave up 7 bases and V 3 bases, and 7 bases lay outside the gene matches. The CDR3 here is CASSSTPGQGNSPLHF. For the CDR3, the DNA is TGCGCCAGCAGCTCGACGCCGGGACAGGGGAATTCACCCCTCCACTTT.

This clonotype was counted ten times or more. The chain couples TRBV12-3 or TRBV12-4 to TRBJ1-1, with 10 positions matching TRBD1. The CDR3 runs to 17 residues. The V segment lost 5 bases and the J segment 1 base; nucleotides outside the gene matches: 10. CDR3 sequence reads: CASSPGTGAIGNTEAFF. The CDR3 DNA reads as TGTGCCAGCAGTCCGGGGACAGGGGCAATAGGGAACACTGAAGCTTTCTTT.

The genes are TRBV7-9 and TRBJ2-5; TRBD2 agrees at 15 bases. J gave up 8 bases and V 3 bases, and 13 bases lay outside the gene matches. CDR1 and CDR2 (germline): SEHNR, FQNEAQ (reference sequence). This CDR3 has 18 amino acids. CDR3 DNA: TGTGCCAGCAGCTTCTCAGAGGGACTAGCGGGGGGACGGAGCACCCAGTACTTC. The encoded protein is CASSFSEGLAGGRSTQYF. The whole variable domain, filled in from reference TRBV7-9 and TRBJ2-5, reads DTGVSQNPRHKITKRGQNVTFRCDPISEHNRLYWYRQTLGQGPEFLTYFQNEAQLEKSRLLSDRFSAERPKGSFSTLEIQRTEQGDSAMYLCASSFSEGLAGGRSTQYFGPGTRLLVL.

A few counts support this clonotype. V and J are TRBV28 and TRBJ1-2; D uncertain. CDR1 and CDR2 (germline): MDHEN, SYDVKM. V gave up 3 bases and J gave up 5 bases, with 16 bases separating them. The CDR3 spans 15 residues. The DNA of the CDR3 is TGTGCCAGCAGTTTCGCCGCCAGTGCGTATTATGGCTACACCTTC. It yields the protein CASSFAASAYYGYTF.

The genes are TRBV29-1 and TRBJ1-4, with a tentative D call TRBD1 (5 bases). V dropped 3 bases and J dropped 4 bases, with 6 bases sitting between them. Germline V gene data show CDR1 as SQVTM and CDR2 as ANQGSEA. The CDR3 has 12 residues. The CDR3 loop is CSVETDNEKLFF. CDR3 nucleotides: TGCAGCGTTGAGACAGATAATGAAAAACTGTTTTTT.

The V and J genes are TRBV3-1 and TRBJ2-3, with 7 nucleotides matching TRBD1. This CDR3 region has 13 residues. CDR1 is LGHDT, CDR2 YNNKEL, per germline (reference sequence). Trimming at V came to 8 bases and at J to 4 bases, leaving 6 bases not matched to a gene. The CDR3 DNA reads as TGTGCCAGCGCACGACAGGGCTCAGATACGCAGTATTTT. Translation gives CASARQGSDTQYF.

The table lists this clonotype with a few counts. The chain carries TRBV7-9 and TRBJ1-2; D is possibly TRBD1 (5 bases). Germline V CDR1 and CDR2: SEHNR, FQNEAQ (reference sequence). The CDR3 loop spans 13 amino acids. V gave up 7 bases and J gave up 0 bases, with 9 bases separating them. This CDR3 is CASIREANYGYTF. CDR3 DNA: TGTGCCAGCATCAGGGAAGCTAACTATGGCTACACCTTC.

J is TRBJ2-7 and V is TRBV3-1, with D possibly being TRBD2 (5 bases). The germline gives CDR1 LGHDT, CDR2 YNNKEL (reference sequence). V lost 4 bases and J 4 bases, leaving 14 bases between the germline ends. CDR3 length: 14 residues. The CDR3 bases are TGTGCCAGCAGCCCGTACAGAGCGGAATACGAGCAGTACTTC. It specifies CASSPYRAEYEQYF.